Listed below are T cell receptor beta chains from one sample, sequenced in a study of Ad26.COV2.S vaccination and SARS-CoV-2 variants. Sequenced by immunoSEQ multiplex PCR; TCRdb stores in-frame clones only, minus some. Found here are some 290,000 clones, approximately 80% of them singletons; the top ten hold approximately 2.2%. Sequenced here: peripheral blood, sampled in a trial of Ad26.COV2.S vaccine versus placebo. The receptor set was obtained from a person aged 18-60 years who received the Ad26.COV2.S COVID-19 vaccine or a placebo. Each CDR3 is given with its conserved first and last residue. The D gene is left open where the match is weak. The size entry is marked missing in some rows and otherwise reads once, few, many or a size class.

TRBV27	NA	NA	TRBJ1-4	17	TGTGCCAGCAGTCTTCACTTACCGGGACTGTTAAATGAAAAACTGTTTTTT	CASSLHLPGLLNEKLFF
TRBV28	NA	NA	TRBJ1-2	13	TGTGCCAGCAGTTTGGCAACTAACTATGGCTACACCTTC	CASSLATNYGYTF
TRBV29-1	TRBD1	few	TRBJ1-2	16	TGCAGCGTTGACGGGGACAGGGGATATGGAGACTATGGCTACACCTTC	CSVDGDRGYGDYGYTF
TRBV28	TRBD1	NA	TRBJ1-6	18	TGTGCCAGCAGTTCGCTCTCCGGGACAGACAACTATAATTCACCCCTCCACTTT	CASSSLSGTDNYNSPLHF
TRBV7-6	TRBD2	NA	TRBJ2-1	16	TGTGCCAGCAGCTTAGGAAGAGGTCTAGCGGGGGATGAGCAGTTCTTC	CASSLGRGLAGDEQFF
TRBV1	NA	NA	TRBJ1-1	13	TGCACCAGCAGCCCGATCCAGGGCACTGAAGCTTTCTTT	CTSSPIQGTEAFF
TRBV12-5	TRBD1	NA	TRBJ1-5	15	TGTGCTAGTGCCATGGGACAGGGGAACAATCAGCCCCAGCATTTT	CASAMGQGNNQPQHF
TRBV28	NA	NA	TRBJ2-5	15	TGTGCCAGCAGACGAGAACAGGAAATCCAAGAGACCCAGTACTTC	CASRREQEIQETQYF
TRBV4-2	NA	NA	TRBJ2-1	16	TGTGCCAGCAGCCAAGGAGGGACGAGCTCCTACAATGAGCAGTTCTTC	CASSQGGTSSYNEQFF
TRBV5-3	NA	NA	TRBJ2-7	15	TGTGCCAGAAGCTTAAGACAGACAAGCTCCTACGAGCAGTACTTC	CARSLRQTSSYEQYF
TRBV5-4	NA	NA	TRBJ1-4	15	TGTGCCAGCAGCTCCGGGGGGGCCGCTAATGAAAAACTGTTTTTT	CASSSGGAANEKLFF
TRBV5-1	TRBD1	NA	TRBJ1-1	15	TGCGCCAGCAGCTCGGGACAGGGAGGGGACACTGAAGCTTTCTTT	CASSSGQGGDTEAFF
TRBV24-1	TRBD1	NA	TRBJ2-3	14	TGTGCCACCAGTGATGGACAGGGGATAGATACGCAGTATTTT	CATSDGQGIDTQYF
TRBV11-2	TRBD2	NA	TRBJ2-3	15	TGTGCCAGCAGGGGACTAGCCCATAGCACAGATACGCAGTATTTT	CASRGLAHSTDTQYF
TRBV28	TRBD1	NA	TRBJ2-6	18	TGTGCCAGCACTAAAACCGGGACAGTCCCCTCCGGGGCCAACGTCCTGACTTTC	CASTKTGTVPSGANVLTF
TRBV11-2	NA	few	TRBJ1-3	15	TGTGCCAGCAGCTCGCGGGGCACCTCTGGAAACACCATATATTTT	CASSSRGTSGNTIYF
TRBV9	NA	NA	TRBJ1-1	15	TGTGCCAGCAGCGTACGGGGCGGAGGGGGCACTGAAGCTTTCTTT	CASSVRGGGGTEAFF
TRBV10-3	TRBD1	NA	TRBJ1-1	13	TGTGCCGTCACTCGACAGGGCGGTACTGAAGCTTTCTTT	CAVTRQGGTEAFF
TRBV6-5	NA	few	TRBJ1-2	13	TGTGCCACTTACCCTCACGCCGAGGGTGGCTACACCTTC	CATYPHAEGGYTF
TRBV5-1	NA	NA	TRBJ1-4	16	TGCGCCAGCAGCTTGGCGGCGGGAGCAACTAATGAAAAACTGTTTTTT	CASSLAAGATNEKLFF
TRBV2	TRBD1	NA	TRBJ1-5	16	TGTGCCAGCAGGGTAGACAGGGCCTATAGCAATCAGCCCCAGCATTTT	CASRVDRAYSNQPQHF
TRBV5-4	NA	NA	TRBJ2-3	15	TGTGCCAGCAGCTTGTTGGCGGGGGCCATAGATACGCAGTATTTT	CASSLLAGAIDTQYF
TRBV27	TRBD1	NA	TRBJ2-2	15	TGTGCCACCAACAAGGGACAGGGGAACACCGGGGAGCTGTTTTTT	CATNKGQGNTGELFF
TRBV6-1	TRBD1	NA	TRBJ2-3	14	TGTGCCAGCAGTGACAGGGGGCAGACAGATACGCAGTATTTT	CASSDRGQTDTQYF
TRBV28	NA	NA	TRBJ2-7	19	TGTGCCAGCAGCTACTTTATCAAAACAGGGAAAAAACTCCCCTACGAGCAGTACTTC	CASSYFIKTGKKLPYEQYF
TRBV5-1	NA	NA	TRBJ1-1	14	TGCGCCAGCAGCTTTATGACCCCGAACACTGAAGCTTTCTTT	CASSFMTPNTEAFF
TRBV14	NA	NA	TRBJ2-7	14	TGTGCCAGCAGCACTCTTTCCGGGACAACCGAGCAGTACTTC	CASSTLSGTTEQYF
TRBV3-1/TRBV3-2	NA	NA	TRBJ1-6	15	TGTGCCAGCAGCCAAGTCCGGGGTACCAATTCACCCCTCCACTTT	CASSQVRGTNSPLHF
TRBV18	NA	NA	TRBJ1-2	15	TGTGCCAGCTCACCACCCGGCAGAGGTAATGGTGGCTACACCTTC	CASSPPGRGNGGYTF
TRBV9	TRBD1	NA	TRBJ1-1	17	TGTGCCAGCAGCAGGGGGACAGGGGAGGCCGTCCGTGAAGTGGCTTTCTTT	CASSRGTGEAVREVAFF
TRBV6-1	NA	NA	TRBJ2-7	16	TGTGCCAGCAGTGCCCCTCTATCTACAGGGCGTCACGAGCAGTACTTC	CASSAPLSTGRHEQYF
TRBV7-9	NA	NA	TRBJ1-4	15	TGTGCCAGCAGCTCAACCGGACTTACTAATGAAAAACTGTTTTTT	CASSSTGLTNEKLFF
TRBV27	TRBD2	NA	TRBJ2-7	14	TGTGCCAGCACCCCTTCTAGCGGGGGATACGAGCAGTACTTC	CASTPSSGGYEQYF
TRBV6-4	NA	NA	TRBJ1-6	17	TGTGCCAGCAGGGACCTCAAAGTACAGGGATATAATTCACCCCTCCACTTT	CASRDLKVQGYNSPLHF
TRBV19	TRBD1	NA	TRBJ1-1	17	TGTGCCAGTAGTTTGTCCGGGACAGGGGGTCGTGGCACTGAAGCTTTCTTT	CASSLSGTGGRGTEAFF
TRBV7-9	NA	NA	TRBJ1-5	14	TGTGCCAGCAGCTCCGGACAGAGCAATCAGCCCCAGCATTTT	CASSSGQSNQPQHF
TRBV6-6	NA	NA	TRBJ2-2	16	TGTGCCAGCAGTTACTTGGCGTATACGAACACCGGGGAGCTGTTTTTT	CASSYLAYTNTGELFF
TRBV7-2	NA	NA	TRBJ1-2	17	TGTGCCAGCAGCTTAGTCTCGACGGGCACCTCGAAGGAGGGCTACACCTTC	CASSLVSTGTSKEGYTF